Shown below are 29 T cell receptor beta chains from a single sample sequenced in a study of T cell responses to AZD1222 COVID-19 vaccine. Profiled with immunoSEQ multiplex PCR; TCRdb holds only in-frame clones, not every one. The sample lists more than 100,000 clones, around 87% occurring once. This sample comprised peripheral blood, obtained on day 0 of AZD1222 vaccination. The source of these receptors is an adult in good health.

The gene calls are TRBV18 and TRBJ2-2; D gene ambiguous. Trimming took off 2 bases at V and 4 bases at J, with 5 bases between the two ends. CDR3 size: 13 residues. The germline gives CDR1 KGHSH, CDR2 LQKENI. CDR3 sequence reads: CASSPGLTGELFF. CDR3 bases: TGTGCCAGCTCACCAGGGCTCACCGGGGAGCTGTTTTTT.

The chain couples TRBV19 to TRBJ1-5; maybe TRBD1 (5 bases). Germline V gene lookup returns CDR1 LNHDA and CDR2 SQIVND (reference sequence). Trimming pared 4 bases from V and 0 bases from J, leaving 10 bases between. This CDR3 has 15 amino acids. The CDR3 DNA reads TGTGCCAGTAGTAGGGACGGCTATAGCAATCAGCCCCAGCATTTT. Its protein product is CASSRDGYSNQPQHF.

J is TRBJ1-5 and V is TRBV15; the D is unclear. This CDR3 spans 13 amino acids. CDR1 is LNHNV and CDR2 is YYDKDF in the germline V gene (reference sequence). The V end lost 0 bases, the J end lost 9 bases, and 9 bases lay between the germline ends. The CDR3 nucleotides read TGTGCCACCAGCAGAGATTCGTCCCGGCCCCAGCATTTT. Amino acid sequence: CATSRDSSRPQHF.

This sequence joins TRBV19 and TRBJ2-7; D possibly matches TRBD1 or TRBD2 (5 bases each). CDR3 length: 15 residues. From germline, CDR1 is LNHDA and CDR2 SQIVND (reference sequence). Trimming stripped 7 bases from V and 2 bases from J, with 18 bases between. The CDR3 here is CASTSSRDATYEQYF. The CDR3 DNA reads as TGTGCCAGTACCTCCTCCCGGGACGCGACCTACGAGCAGTACTTC.

The J gene is TRBJ2-1, the V gene TRBV10-1, with D unclear. The CDR3 length is 12 residues. Trimming removed 2 bases at V and 10 bases at J, with 9 bases between. Germline V lookup: CDR1 WNHNN, CDR2 SYGVQD (reference sequence). For the CDR3, the DNA is TGCGCCAGCAGTGAGACGGTCGGAGAGCAGTTCTTC. Residues: CASSETVGEQFF.

The V gene is TRBV19, the J gene TRBJ2-1; the match to TRBD1 covers 7 bases. V gave up 5 bases and J gave up 1 base; unmatched junction bases: 11. The germline V gene has CDR1 LNHDA and CDR2 SQIVND (reference sequence). The CDR3 spans 17 residues. CDR3 protein: CASSATGQYSSYNEQFF. The CDR3 DNA reads as TGTGCCAGTAGTGCAACGGGACAGTATTCATCCTACAATGAGCAGTTCTTC.

V gene TRBV7-9 combines with J gene TRBJ2-7; D assignment may be TRBD1 or TRBD2 (5 bases each). CDR1 and CDR2 (germline): SEHNR, FQNEAQ (reference sequence). The CDR3 loop spans 12 amino acids. V was pared by 1 base and J by 6 bases, with 7 bases between. Here the CDR3 reads CASSLGGTEQYF. CDR3 coding DNA: TGTGCCAGCAGCTTAGGGGGGACCGAGCAGTACTTC.

J is TRBJ1-2 and V is TRBV5-6; a possible D gene is TRBD1 (5 bases). Germline V gives CDR1 SGHDT, CDR2 YYEEEE. The CDR3 runs to 15 residues. The V end was cut by 4 bases, the J end by 4 bases, with 17 bases between. CDR3 sequence: CASSPFGQGLYGYTF. CDR3 sequence (DNA): TGTGCCAGCAGCCCTTTTGGGCAGGGACTCTATGGCTACACCTTC. The whole variable domain, filled in from reference TRBV5-6 and TRBJ1-2, reads DAGVTQSPTHLIKTRGQQVTLRCSPKSGHDTVSWYQQALGQGPQFIFQYYEEEERQRGNFPDRFSGHQFPNYSSELNVNALLLGDSALYLCASSPFGQGLYGYTFGSGTRLTVV.

The chain recombines TRBV29-1 with TRBJ1-1; no reliable D call. Trimming shortened V by 6 bases and J by 0 bases, and 8 bases separated the two germline ends. This CDR3 spans 12 amino acids. Germline CDR1 and CDR2: SQVTM and ANQGSEA. The CDR3 coding sequence is TGCAGCGTCTTTAGCTTGAACACTGAAGCTTTCTTT. Its protein is CSVFSLNTEAFF.

V is TRBV25-1 and J is TRBJ1-3, with D perhaps matching TRBD1 (6 bases). The germline gives CDR1 MGHDK, CDR2 SYGVNS. CDR3 length equals 14 residues. Trimming shortened V by 6 bases and J by 1 base, and 10 bases separated the two germline ends. The CDR3 protein is CASRSTGSGNTIYF. The CDR3 region has the DNA TGTGCCAGCAGGTCGACAGGATCTGGAAACACCATATATTTT.

The chain has TRBV20-1 and TRBJ1-2; D uncertain. V was trimmed by 6 bases and J by 8 bases, leaving 13 bases between them. Germline V gene sequence: CDR1 DFQATT, CDR2 SNEGSKA (reference sequence). The CDR3 is made up of 11 amino acids. CDR3 protein: CSAGEPTGYTF. The CDR3 nucleotides are TGCAGTGCCGGCGAGCCTACGGGCTACACCTTC.

V usage is TRBV2 and J usage is TRBJ2-1; 9 nucleotides agree with TRBD2. V lost 0 bases to trimming and J lost 1 base; unmatched junction nucleotides: 10. Germline V gene data show CDR1 as SNHLY and CDR2 as FYNNEI. This CDR3 comprises 19 residues. CDR3 region: CASSEAWASGVRSYNEQFF. CDR3 DNA sequence: TGTGCCAGCAGTGAAGCGTGGGCTAGCGGGGTACGATCCTACAATGAGCAGTTCTTC.

The gene calls are TRBV9 and TRBJ1-2, with TRBD1 as a possible D gene (6 bases). The CDR3 covers 14 residues. V was pared by 3 bases and J by 0 bases, with 9 bases between. The germline gives CDR1 SGDLS, CDR2 YYNGEE. CDR3 sequence: CASSAGTTNYGYTF. CDR3 sequence (DNA): TGTGCCAGCAGCGCCGGGACAACTAACTATGGCTACACCTTC. Complete variable domain (other parts from reference TRBV9 and TRBJ1-2): DSGVTQTPKHLITATGQRVTLRCSPRSGDLSVYWYQQSLDQGLQFLIQYYNGEERAKGNILERFSAQQFPDLHSELNLSSLELGDSALYFCASSAGTTNYGYTFGSGTRLTVV.

The rearrangement uses TRBV5-6 and TRBJ2-2; 8 nucleotides agree with TRBD2. The V segment lost 2 bases and the J segment 3 bases; nucleotides outside the gene matches: 6. Germline V lookup: CDR1 SGHDT, CDR2 YYEEEE. The CDR3 is 16 residues long. CDR3: CASSLGLAPDTGELFF. The CDR3 nucleotides are TGTGCCAGCAGCTTAGGACTAGCCCCCGACACCGGGGAGCTGTTTTTT. Complete variable domain (other parts from reference TRBV5-6 and TRBJ2-2): DAGVTQSPTHLIKTRGQQVTLRCSPKSGHDTVSWYQQALGQGPQFIFQYYEEEERQRGNFPDRFSGHQFPNYSSELNVNALLLGDSALYLCASSLGLAPDTGELFFGEGSRLTVL.

J is TRBJ2-3 and V is TRBV18; the match to TRBD2 covers 8 bases. CDR1 and CDR2 (germline): KGHSH, LQKENI. The trim removed 1 base at V and 2 bases at J, leaving 8 bases unmatched. The CDR3 is 17 amino acids. The CDR3 protein is CASSPQGAGGPTDTQYF. The CDR3 nucleotides are TGTGCCAGCTCACCACAGGGCGCGGGGGGACCCACAGATACGCAGTATTTT.

CDR3: CASSYSKETQYF. CDR3 in DNA: TGTGCCAGCAGTTACTCGAAAGAGACCCAGTACTTC. The V call is TRBV6-5, the J call TRBJ2-5; D is undetermined. There are 12 residues in the CDR3. V lost 0 bases and J 3 bases, leaving 2 bases between the germline ends. From germline, CDR1 is MNHEY and CDR2 SVGAGI.

The chain carries TRBV7-9 and TRBJ2-1; 9 nucleotides line up with TRBD2. Per the germline V gene, CDR1 is SEHNR and CDR2 is FQNEAQ (reference sequence). V dropped 0 bases and J dropped 5; count of bases not matched to a gene: 2. The CDR3 consists of 15 residues. The DNA for the CDR3 is TGTGCCAGCAGCTTAGCGCTAGCGGGGAACAATGAGCAGTTCTTC. It codes for CASSLALAGNNEQFF.

The J gene is TRBJ2-7, the V gene TRBV5-4; 7 bases match TRBD2. CDR1 is SGHNT and CDR2 is YYREEE in the germline V gene (reference sequence). This CDR3 region has 15 residues. V dropped 4 bases and J dropped 4; count of bases not matched to a gene: 11. In DNA, the CDR3 is TGTGCCAGCAGCCGAGTGGGGGGGAATCAATACGAGCAGTACTTC. This translates into CASSRVGGNQYEQYF. Supplemented by reference TRBV5-4 and TRBJ2-7, the full variable domain reads ETGVTQSPTHLIKTRGQQVTLRCSSQSGHNTVSWYQQALGQGPQFIFQYYREEENGRGNFPPRFSGLQFPNYSSELNVNALELDDSALYLCASSRVGGNQYEQYFGPGTRLTVT.

The V and J genes are TRBV2 and TRBJ1-4; tentatively, D is TRBD1 (5 bases). This CDR3 has 15 residues. Between the trimmed V and J ends, which lost 0 bases and 4 bases, there was a span of 9 bases. The germline V gene encodes CDR1 SNHLY and CDR2 FYNNEI. In DNA form, the CDR3 reads TGTGCCAGCAGTGAAGCTTACAGGAATAATGAAAAACTGTTTTTT. This gives the protein CASSEAYRNNEKLFF.

This chain links TRBV2 with TRBJ1-4; 7 bases fit TRBD1. Germline V gene sequence: CDR1 SNHLY, CDR2 FYNNEI. This CDR3 comprises 15 residues. Trimming took 6 bases from V and 4 from J; bases not matched to a gene: 8. For the CDR3, the DNA is TGTGCCAGCAGGGCACCGGGACAGTATAATGAAAAACTGTTTTTT. Translated, it gives CASRAPGQYNEKLFF.

This chain uses TRBV3-1 (or the pseudogene TRBV3-2) with TRBJ2-1; D is perhaps TRBD1 (6 bases). CDR1 is LGHDT, CDR2 YNNKEL, per germline (reference sequence). CDR3 length equals 15 residues. V lost 1 base and J lost 9, with 16 bases in between. CDR3 in DNA: TGTGCCAGCAGCCAAGTCCCCCAGGGGCGGAGTGAGCAGTTCTTC. It codes for CASSQVPQGRSEQFF.

The chain employs TRBV19 and TRBJ1-1; maybe TRBD1 (6 bases). Germline CDR1 reads LNHDA; CDR2 reads SQIVND (reference sequence). Trimming took off 3 bases at V and 5 bases at J, with 13 bases between the two ends. The CDR3 covers 14 residues. The CDR3 bases are TGTGCCAGTAGTATTCGGGGGGCGCGGACTGAAGCTTTCTTT. It encodes CASSIRGARTEAFF.

V is TRBV19 and J is TRBJ1-1; 7 bases fit TRBD1. CDR1 and CDR2 (germline): LNHDA, SQIVND (reference sequence). Trimming took 7 bases from V and 0 from J; bases not matched to a gene: 8. The CDR3 totals 15 residues. This CDR3 reads CASKDRALMNTEAFF. Written as DNA, the CDR3 is TGTGCCAGTAAAGACAGGGCTTTAATGAACACTGAAGCTTTCTTT.

This chain joins TRBV11-3 and TRBJ1-1; D is uncertain. The CDR3 spans 14 residues. V lost 5 bases to trimming and J lost 0 bases, with 10 bases between them. Germline V lookup: CDR1 SGHNT, CDR2 YENEEA. The CDR3 bases are TGTGCCAGCAGCCTCGGAGGAGTGAACACTGAAGCTTTCTTT. Its translation: CASSLGGVNTEAFF.

The chain recombines TRBV6-5 with TRBJ2-3, with D uncertain. V was trimmed by 5 bases and J by 2 bases, leaving 14 bases between them. Germline V gives CDR1 MNHEY, CDR2 SVGAGI. This CDR3 region has 15 residues. The CDR3: CASSPISDDTDTQYF. CDR3 nucleotide sequence: TGTGCCAGCAGTCCCATCTCGGACGACACAGATACGCAGTATTTT.

The rearrangement uses TRBV12-3 or TRBV12-4 and TRBJ2-3; 7 bases match TRBD2. The CDR3 extends over 13 amino acids. J lost 4 bases, V lost 3 bases, and 1 base had no gene match. The CDR3, as DNA: TGTGCCAGCAGTTTTCGGGGGGCAGATACGCAGTATTTT. It encodes CASSFRGADTQYF.

This rearrangement joins TRBV20-1 to TRBJ2-5; D is unclear. Trimming removed 5 bases from V and 5 bases from J, with 6 bases in between. CDR1 and CDR2 from the germline V gene are DFQATT and SNEGSKA (reference sequence). This CDR3 is built from 10 residues. CDR3 sequence: CSAALETQYF. CDR3 in DNA: TGCAGTGCTGCCCTCGAGACCCAGTACTTC.

This clone has a handful of counts. This chain joins TRBV3-1 (or the pseudogene TRBV3-2) and TRBJ2-7; the match to TRBD1 covers 10 bases. The length of the CDR3 is 15 residues. J lost 5 bases, V lost 4 bases, and 8 bases had no gene match. The germline V gene encodes CDR1 LGHDT and CDR2 YNNKEL (reference sequence). In nucleotides, the CDR3 is TGTGCCAGCAGCCTACAGCCGGGACAGGGGCACGAGCAGTACTTC. Protein product: CASSLQPGQGHEQYF.

The rearrangement joins TRBV21-1 to TRBJ1-2; the listed D gene, TRBD1, was not tested against the DNA. TRBV21-1 is recorded as a pseudogene. The CDR3 spans 18 residues. The CDR3: CASSRASVRDRGKEGYTF. The CDR3 region has the DNA TGTGCCAGCAGCCGAGCCAGCGTCCGAGACAGGGGGAAGGAGGGCTACACCTTC.